The 31 T cell receptor beta chains reported below all come from one sample, sequenced in a study of T cells in localized non-small cell lung cancer. Clones were sequenced by immunoSEQ multiplex PCR, and TCRdb holds only the in-frame ones, with some missing. The table has under 35,000 clones, approximately 90% seen once. Sequenced material: peripheral blood mononuclear cells, taken before any cancer treatment. These receptors were taken from a female donor older than 55 with stage II lung adenocarcinoma.

CDR3: CASSLQGWTEAFF. The CDR3 DNA reads as TGTGCCAGTAGCCTACAGGGGTGGACTGAAGCTTTCTTT. The genes are TRBV19 and TRBJ1-1, with TRBD1 matching 7 bases. Per the germline V gene, CDR1 is LNHDA and CDR2 is SQIVND (reference sequence). V shed 6 bases, J shed 5 bases, and the junction held 6 bases outside the gene matches. The CDR3 length is 13 residues.

The CDR3 DNA reads TGTGCCAGCAGTGCAGGGCTTCGTCAGCCCCAGCATTTT. As protein: CASSAGLRQPQHF. The chain has TRBV2 and TRBJ1-5; D is possibly TRBD1 (5 bases). Germline CDR1 is SNHLY and CDR2 is FYNNEI. V was shortened by 4 bases and J by 6 bases, with 10 bases between the two germline ends. The CDR3 has 13 amino acids.

The chain is built from TRBV6-1 and TRBJ1-2; unclear D gene. Germline lookup yields CDR1 MNHNS and CDR2 SASEGT. Trimming removed 1 base from V and 4 bases from J, with 13 bases in between. CDR3 length: 15 residues. The CDR3 region is CASSEGPGTFYGYTF. As DNA, the CDR3 is TGTGCCAGCAGTGAAGGTCCGGGAACCTTCTATGGCTACACCTTC.

The chain recombines TRBV6-5 with TRBJ1-1, with a weak D call TRBD1 (6 bases). CDR1 is MNHEY, CDR2 SVGAGI, per germline. V was shortened by 0 bases and J by 7 bases, with 12 bases between the two germline ends. This CDR3 has 14 residues. CDR3 amino acids: CASSYSRRGGEAFF. The CDR3 nucleotides read TGTGCCAGCAGTTACTCGAGGAGAGGGGGTGAAGCTTTCTTT.

J is TRBJ1-1 and V is TRBV5-6; D unresolved. V gave up 0 bases and J gave up 1 base, with 4 bases separating them. Germline loops: CDR1 SGHDT, CDR2 YYEEEE. This CDR3 has 13 amino acids. Written as DNA, the CDR3 is TGTGCCAGCAGCTTGGGAGGGAACACTGAAGCTTTCTTT. This encodes CASSLGGNTEAFF.

The chain has TRBV20-1 and TRBJ1-4; D is unresolved. Germline V gives CDR1 DFQATT, CDR2 SNEGSKA (reference sequence). CDR3 size: 11 residues. Between the trimmed V and J ends, which lost 2 bases and 8 bases, there was a span of 6 bases. The CDR3, as DNA: TGCAGTGCTAGATTGGGGGAAAAACTGTTTTTT. This sequence encodes CSARLGEKLFF.

The chain carries TRBV6-1 and TRBJ1-2; D unresolved. CDR1 and CDR2 from the germline V gene are MNHNS and SASEGT. The CDR3 has 13 amino acids. V lost 4 bases and J 4 bases, leaving 10 bases between the germline ends. Here the CDR3 reads CASSVRPVYGYTF. DNA for the CDR3: TGTGCCAGCAGTGTACGGCCGGTCTATGGCTACACCTTC.

The rearrangement uses TRBV28 and TRBJ2-7, with 7 nucleotides matching TRBD1. CDR3 length: 15 residues. In germline, CDR1 is MDHEN, CDR2 SYDVKM. V dropped 7 bases and J dropped 1; count of bases not matched to a gene: 10. Here the CDR3 reads CASTPGDRGSYEQYF. The CDR3 DNA reads TGTGCCAGCACCCCTGGGGACAGAGGATCCTACGAGCAGTACTTC. The full variable domain, rest sourced from reference TRBV28 and TRBJ2-7, is DVKVTQSSRYLVKRTGEKVFLECVQDMDHENMFWYRQDPGLGLRLIYFSYDVKMKEKGDIPEGYSVSREKKERFSLILESASTNQTSMYLCASTPGDRGSYEQYFGPGTRLTVT.

The chain uses TRBV6-4 and TRBJ1-2; possible D gene TRBD1, 5 bases. Germline CDR1 and CDR2: MRHNA and SNTAGT. Trimming took 7 bases from V and 5 from J, leaving 11 bases between them. The CDR3 extends over 12 amino acids. The CDR3 DNA reads as TGTGCCAGCAAGGGACCGACGTATGGCTACACCTTC. Its protein is CASKGPTYGYTF.

This rearrangement joins TRBV5-8 to TRBJ1-1, with unresolved D. Germline CDR1 and CDR2: SGHTS and YDEGEE. The CDR3 length is 11 residues. Trimming pared 4 bases from V and 11 bases from J, leaving 12 bases between. The CDR3 region is CASSQTIGAFF. CDR3 nucleotide sequence: TGTGCCAGCAGCCAGACAATTGGTGCTTTCTTT. The full variable domain, its missing parts supplied by reference TRBV5-8 and TRBJ1-1, is EAGVTQSPTHLIKTRGQQATLRCSPISGHTSVYWYQQALGLGLQFLLWYDEGEERNRGNFPPRFSGRQFPNYSSELNVNALELEDSALYLCASSQTIGAFFGQGTRLTVV.

This sequence joins TRBV15 and TRBJ2-2; TRBD2 matches at 11 bases. The CDR3 extends over 16 amino acids. Germline V gives CDR1 LNHNV, CDR2 YYDKDF (reference sequence). J lost 6 bases, V lost 3 bases, and 6 bases had no gene match. Written as DNA, the CDR3 is TGTGCCACCAGCAGTGGTTTTAGCGGGAGGGCCGGGGAGCTGTTTTTT. Its protein is CATSSGFSGRAGELFF.

The genes are TRBV7-2 and TRBJ2-7; 9 bases align to TRBD1. V lost 0 bases to trimming and J lost 6 bases; unmatched junction nucleotides: 15. Germline loops: CDR1 SGHTA, CDR2 FQGNSA. This CDR3 spans 18 amino acids. Here the CDR3 reads CASSLALTGGSWWVEQYF. The CDR3 DNA sequence: TGTGCCAGCAGCTTAGCGCTGACAGGGGGTTCCTGGTGGGTCGAGCAGTACTTC.

The chain links TRBV28 to TRBJ2-6; possible D gene TRBD2, 6 bases. This CDR3 comprises 18 residues. Trimming took 2 bases from V and 1 from J, leaving 15 bases between them. Per the germline V gene, CDR1 is MDHEN and CDR2 is SYDVKM. In nucleotides, the CDR3 is TGTGCCAGCAGTTTACCCTACGCCGGGGGTTCTGGGGCCAACGTCCTGACTTTC. Translation: CASSLPYAGGSGANVLTF. The complete variable domain, with remaining parts taken from reference TRBV28 and TRBJ2-6, reads DVKVTQSSRYLVKRTGEKVFLECVQDMDHENMFWYRQDPGLGLRLIYFSYDVKMKEKGDIPEGYSVSREKKERFSLILESASTNQTSMYLCASSLPYAGGSGANVLTFGAGSRLTVL.

The V and J genes are TRBV6-5 and TRBJ1-1, with D perhaps TRBD1 (5 bases). The germline V gene has CDR1 MNHEY and CDR2 SVGAGI. There are 15 residues in the CDR3. The ends were cut back, 4 bases at V and 0 bases at J, with 12 bases in the middle. In DNA form, the CDR3 reads TGTGCCAGCAGTTGGCAGGGTGGGGTGAACACTGAAGCTTTCTTT. It codes for CASSWQGGVNTEAFF.

V gene TRBV5-4 combines with J gene TRBJ1-6; 7 bases fit TRBD1. Germline-derived CDR1 and CDR2 are SGHNT and YYREEE (reference sequence). The CDR3 has 14 amino acids. The V segment lost 4 bases and the J segment 6 bases; nucleotides outside the gene matches: 4. As DNA, the CDR3 is TGTGCCAGCAGCACCGACAGGGCTAATTCACCCCTCCACTTT. Its translation: CASSTDRANSPLHF.

This rearrangement joins TRBV6-4 to TRBJ1-2; a weak D match, TRBD1 (5 bases). This CDR3 region has 16 residues. The V end lost 6 bases, the J end lost 0 bases, and 17 bases lay between the germline ends. Germline CDR1 reads MRHNA; CDR2 reads SNTAGT. The CDR3 loop reads CASRDHDSPTNYGYTF. For the CDR3, the DNA is TGTGCCAGCAGAGATCACGACAGTCCCACTAACTATGGCTACACCTTC.

The chain recombines TRBV10-3 with TRBJ2-1, with 7 bases lining up with TRBD2. Germline V gives CDR1 ENHRY, CDR2 SYGVKD. V was clipped by 4 bases and J by 3 bases; unmatched bases: 3. The CDR3 runs 14 residues. The CDR3 is CAISAQRGYNEQFF. CDR3 DNA sequence: TGTGCCATCAGTGCCCAGCGGGGCTACAATGAGCAGTTCTTC.

This chain uses TRBV7-9 with TRBJ2-5; weak D call: TRBD2 (5 bases). From germline, CDR1 is SEHNR and CDR2 FQNEAQ (reference sequence). CDR3 length: 13 amino acids. V was trimmed by 5 bases and J by 5 bases, leaving 12 bases between them. The CDR3, as DNA: TGTGCCAGCAGCGCCGCGGGCGTTGAGACCCAGTACTTC. It encodes CASSAAGVETQYF.

The genes are TRBV11-2 and TRBJ1-1, with D tentatively TRBD1 (5 bases). Per the germline V gene, CDR1 is SGHAT and CDR2 is FQNNGV. Trimming removed 0 bases from V and 4 bases from J, with 15 bases in between. The CDR3 length is 16 residues. In nucleotides, the CDR3 is TGTGCCAGCAGCTTAGATCCAGGGTGGGGCGTCACTGAAGCTTTCTTT. Translating it yields CASSLDPGWGVTEAFF.

The chain has TRBV19 and TRBJ1-5; D might be TRBD1 (6 bases). Germline V gene data show CDR1 as LNHDA and CDR2 as SQIVND (reference sequence). Deletions cut 6 bases from V and 3 bases from J, with 12 bases between. The CDR3 is 14 residues long. CDR3 loop: CASSPGQSNQPQHF. Written as DNA, the CDR3 is TGTGCCAGTAGCCCCGGACAGTCCAATCAGCCCCAGCATTTT.

The chain links TRBV6-6 to TRBJ2-1; 15 bases fit TRBD2. The CDR3 covers 16 residues. Per the germline V gene, CDR1 is MNHNY and CDR2 is SVGAGI (reference sequence). With 6 bases clipped from V and 5 bases from J, the junction kept 5 bases outside the gene matches. This chain's CDR3 is CASRRTSGGADNEQFF. The CDR3, as DNA: TGTGCCAGCAGACGGACTAGCGGGGGGGCCGACAATGAGCAGTTCTTC.

Written as DNA, the CDR3 is TGTGCCAGCAGTTTACTAAGTCATGGCTACACCTTC. It encodes CASSLLSHGYTF. The chain uses TRBV28 and TRBJ1-2, with no clear D. This CDR3 is built from 12 residues. V was trimmed by 2 bases and J by 6 bases, leaving 7 bases between them. The germline V gene has CDR1 MDHEN and CDR2 SYDVKM.

The chain couples TRBV28 to TRBJ1-4, with a possible D match to TRBD1 (6 bases). The V end lost 4 bases, the J end lost 7 bases, and 25 bases lay between the germline ends. This CDR3 contains 18 residues. Germline values: CDR1 MDHEN, CDR2 SYDVKM. This chain's CDR3 is CASSSILGDRSGGEKLFF. The CDR3 nucleotides are TGTGCCAGCAGTTCCATATTGGGAGACAGGTCAGGTGGTGAAAAACTGTTTTTT.

This chain joins TRBV6-5 and TRBJ1-1, with D perhaps matching TRBD1 (5 bases). The CDR3 length is 12 residues. V was cut by 2 bases and J by 7 bases, with 8 bases left in between. Germline V gene sequence: CDR1 MNHEY, CDR2 SVGAGI. CDR3 in DNA: TGTGCCAGCAGTTACCCAGGGAATGAAGCTTTCTTT. Translation: CASSYPGNEAFF.

J is TRBJ2-1 and V is TRBV2; D is perhaps TRBD1 or TRBD2 (5 bases each). The CDR3 length is 13 residues. V was pared by 8 bases and J by 4 bases, with 12 bases between. CDR1 SNHLY and CDR2 FYNNEI come from the germline V gene. The CDR3 reads CASSGTPYNEQFF. CDR3 in DNA: TGTGCCAGCTCCGGGACGCCTTACAATGAGCAGTTCTTC.

The rearrangement joins TRBV15 to TRBJ1-1, with D unresolved. This CDR3 spans 14 amino acids. The germline V gene has CDR1 LNHNV and CDR2 YYDKDF (reference sequence). The V end lost 3 bases, the J end lost 3 bases, and 11 bases lay between the germline ends. The CDR3 protein is CATSRRATDTEAFF. CDR3 DNA: TGTGCCACCAGCAGGAGGGCAACGGACACTGAAGCTTTCTTT. The variable domain in full, completed from reference TRBV15 and TRBJ1-1, reads DAMVIQNPRYQVTQFGKPVTLSCSQTLNHNVMYWYQQKSSQAPKLLFHYYDKDFNNEADTPDNFQSRRPNTSFCFLDIRSPGLGDTAMYLCATSRRATDTEAFFGQGTRLTVV.

The V and J genes are TRBV28 and TRBJ2-7, with D unresolved. The CDR3 sequence is 13 residues long. Germline V gene data show CDR1 as MDHEN and CDR2 as SYDVKM. V lost 4 bases and J 3 bases, leaving 10 bases between the germline ends. The CDR3: CASSSQVYYEQYF. The CDR3 DNA reads as TGTGCCAGCAGTTCTCAGGTTTACTACGAGCAGTACTTC.

The rearrangement links TRBV9 to TRBJ2-7, with 7 positions matching TRBD1. The germline gives CDR1 SGDLS, CDR2 YYNGEE. V shed 4 bases, J shed 2 bases, and the junction held 6 bases outside the gene matches. This CDR3 is built from 14 residues. This CDR3 reads CASSSRDSTYEQYF. CDR3 nucleotide sequence: TGTGCCAGCAGCTCCCGGGACAGCACCTACGAGCAGTACTTC.

The chain carries TRBV18 and TRBJ1-5; the D is unclear. CDR3 size: 16 residues. Trimming pared 3 bases from V and 2 bases from J, leaving 14 bases between. Germline assignment: CDR1 KGHSH and CDR2 LQKENI. Written as DNA, the CDR3 is TGTGCCAGCTCACCGGATCCCCCCTTGGGCAATCAGCCCCAGCATTTT. Amino acids: CASSPDPPLGNQPQHF.

V usage is TRBV2 and J usage is TRBJ1-6, with D maybe TRBD1 (5 bases). V lost 8 bases and J 12 bases, leaving 32 bases between the germline ends. CDR3 length equals 18 residues. In germline, CDR1 is SNHLY, CDR2 FYNNEI. CDR3 protein: CASGADGRGSIIIQPLHF. CDR3 in DNA: TGTGCCAGCGGGGCTGACGGCCGCGGATCAATTATAATTCAACCCCTCCACTTT.

This chain links TRBV5-4 with TRBJ1-1; the D is unclear. The CDR3 has 14 residues. Germline V CDR1 and CDR2: SGHNT, YYREEE (reference sequence). Trimming removed 2 bases from V and 1 base from J, with 9 bases in between. CDR3 DNA sequence: TGTGCCAGCAGCTTACAAGGGCCGAACACTGAAGCTTTCTTT. Its protein product is CASSLQGPNTEAFF.